This is a list of T cell receptor beta chains from one sample in a study of T cell repertoires in aging, cancer and after chemotherapy. TCRdb recomputed calls from the multiplex PCR reads with MiXCR, one row per CDR3 protein. The sample includes thousands of distinct CDR3 sequences, 32% of them seen just once. The sequenced sample consisted of blood. The receptors stem from a human donor in good health. Each CDR3 is given with its conserved first and last residue. Fields, in order: J gene, V gene, D gene, clone size, CDR3 DNA, CDR3 protein. The D gene is left open where the match is weak. Clone size, where shown, is once, few, many, or a class for clones that have expanded.

J gene: TRBJ2-2
V gene: TRBV12-3/TRBV12-4
D gene: TRBD2
clone size: -
CDR3 DNA: TGTGCCAGCAGTTTAGCCCGGAGCGGGACTAGCGGATCCGGGGAGCTGTTTTTT
CDR3 protein: CASSLARSGTSGSGELFF

J gene: TRBJ2-1
V gene: TRBV18
D gene: TRBD1
clone size: few
CDR3 DNA: TGTGCCAGCTCACCCCTCAGAAGGGGGCTTTACAATGAGCAGTTCTTC
CDR3 protein: CASSPLRRGLYNEQFF

J gene: TRBJ2-5
V gene: TRBV20-1
D gene: TRBD1
clone size: -
CDR3 DNA: TGCAGTGCTGGACAGGGAGGAAGGGAGACCCAGTACTTC
CDR3 protein: CSAGQGGRETQYF

J gene: TRBJ1-2
V gene: TRBV7-2
D gene: -
clone size: few
CDR3 DNA: TGTGCCAGCAGCTTAGCCCAGGGTGGCTACACCTTC
CDR3 protein: CASSLAQGGYTF

J gene: TRBJ2-1
V gene: TRBV6-2/TRBV6-3
D gene: TRBD2
clone size: few
CDR3 DNA: TGTGCCAGCAGCCCCACTAGCGGGGGGCGTAATGAGCAGTTCTTC
CDR3 protein: CASSPTSGGRNEQFF

J gene: TRBJ1-1
V gene: TRBV12-3/TRBV12-4
D gene: -
clone size: medium-sized
CDR3 DNA: TGTGCCAGCAGTGCCCTACAGGGAGGGACTGAAGCTTTCTTT
CDR3 protein: CASSALQGGTEAFF

J gene: TRBJ1-4
V gene: TRBV6-5
D gene: TRBD1
clone size: medium-sized
CDR3 DNA: TGTGCCAGCAGTCGTTCAGGGGGCAGTAATGAAAAACTGTTTTTT
CDR3 protein: CASSRSGGSNEKLFF

J gene: TRBJ2-7
V gene: TRBV19
D gene: TRBD1
clone size: few
CDR3 DNA: TGTGCCAGTAGTACACCGGGACAGAGGTTGCACGAGCAGTACTTC
CDR3 protein: CASSTPGQRLHEQYF

J gene: TRBJ2-3
V gene: TRBV10-3
D gene: -
clone size: -
CDR3 DNA: TGTGCCATCAGTGAGTCTGGGAACACGGCGCAGTATTTT
CDR3 protein: CAISESGNTAQYF

J gene: TRBJ2-7
V gene: TRBV7-6
D gene: -
clone size: -
CDR3 DNA: TGTGCCAGCAGCACAAGTCGGACCCGGAGCTCCTACGAGCAGTACTTC
CDR3 protein: CASSTSRTRSSYEQYF

J gene: TRBJ2-1
V gene: TRBV15
D gene: TRBD2
clone size: -
CDR3 DNA: TGTGCCACCAGCAGAGGTGGGACTACCAATGAGCAGTTCTTC
CDR3 protein: CATSRGGTTNEQFF

J gene: TRBJ1-5
V gene: TRBV27
D gene: -
clone size: -
CDR3 DNA: TGTGCCAGCAGTTTGCTACCGGGAGGAGAGACGGTAAATCAGCCCCAGCATTTT
CDR3 protein: CASSLLPGGETVNQPQHF

J gene: TRBJ1-5
V gene: TRBV10-3
D gene: TRBD1
clone size: few
CDR3 DNA: TGTGCCATCAGCCCGACAGGGAGGAACGATCAGCCCCAGCATTTT
CDR3 protein: CAISPTGRNDQPQHF

J gene: TRBJ2-1
V gene: TRBV20-1
D gene: -
clone size: -
CDR3 DNA: TGCAGTGCTAGTACCGCGCTCCTAATGGATGAGCAGTTCTTC
CDR3 protein: CSASTALLMDEQFF

J gene: TRBJ1-2
V gene: TRBV6-5
D gene: -
clone size: -
CDR3 DNA: TGTGCCAGCAGTTACTTAGACTATGGCTACACCTTC
CDR3 protein: CASSYLDYGYTF

J gene: TRBJ1-5
V gene: TRBV30
D gene: -
clone size: few
CDR3 DNA: TGTGCCTGGAGCGAATTAGGGGTGTTCGCGGGTCAGCCCCAGCATTTT
CDR3 protein: CAWSELGVFAGQPQHF

J gene: TRBJ1-4
V gene: TRBV29-1
D gene: -
clone size: -
CDR3 DNA: TGCAGCGTCCCGGATCGGAACAGGGCTAAAAAACTGTTTTTT
CDR3 protein: CSVPDRNRAKKLFF

J gene: TRBJ2-2
V gene: TRBV6-5
D gene: -
clone size: -
CDR3 DNA: TGTGCCAGCAGCCTATTCTCTGCCCCGACCGGGGAGCTGTTTTTT
CDR3 protein: CASSLFSAPTGELFF

J gene: TRBJ1-1
V gene: TRBV6-4
D gene: -
clone size: few
CDR3 DNA: TGTGCCAGCAGTGACTCGGCCAGCACTGAAGCTTTCTTT
CDR3 protein: CASSDSASTEAFF

J gene: TRBJ1-1
V gene: TRBV27
D gene: -
clone size: few
CDR3 DNA: TGTGCCAGCCGGATGGGAAACACTGAAGCTTTCTTT
CDR3 protein: CASRMGNTEAFF

J gene: TRBJ2-3
V gene: TRBV6-4
D gene: -
clone size: medium-sized
CDR3 DNA: TGTGCCAGCCACGACAGTTCCACAGATACGCAGTATTTT
CDR3 protein: CASHDSSTDTQYF

J gene: TRBJ2-6
V gene: TRBV5-4
D gene: -
clone size: few
CDR3 DNA: TGTGCCAGCAGCCAAGATCCCCCTGGGGCCAACGTCCTGACTTTC
CDR3 protein: CASSQDPPGANVLTF

J gene: TRBJ1-5
V gene: TRBV4-3
D gene: -
clone size: -
CDR3 DNA: TGCGCCAGCAGCCAAGAGGGGGGGACCCCCCAGCATTTT
CDR3 protein: CASSQEGGTPQHF

J gene: TRBJ2-7
V gene: TRBV19
D gene: TRBD2
clone size: -
CDR3 DNA: TGTGCCAGTAGTTGGGGGACTAGCGACTACGAGCAGTACTTC
CDR3 protein: CASSWGTSDYEQYF

J gene: TRBJ1-5
V gene: TRBV12-3/TRBV12-4
D gene: TRBD1
clone size: -
CDR3 DNA: TGTGCCAGCAGCTGGGACAGGGAGGGCCAGCCCCAGCATTTT
CDR3 protein: CASSWDREGQPQHF

J gene: TRBJ2-7
V gene: TRBV6-2/TRBV6-3
D gene: TRBD1
clone size: -
CDR3 DNA: TGTGCCAGCAGTTACCCTAGGACAGGGTTCTCCTACGAGCAGTACTTC
CDR3 protein: CASSYPRTGFSYEQYF

J gene: TRBJ1-1
V gene: TRBV4-3
D gene: -
clone size: few
CDR3 DNA: TGTGCCAGCAGCCAAGACCCAGATCGGGGCAAGGCTTTCTTT
CDR3 protein: CASSQDPDRGKAFF

J gene: TRBJ1-1
V gene: TRBV29-1
D gene: -
clone size: few
CDR3 DNA: TGCAGCGTTCGCCTGAACACTGAAGCTTTCTTT
CDR3 protein: CSVRLNTEAFF

J gene: TRBJ1-1
V gene: TRBV12-3/TRBV12-4
D gene: -
clone size: -
CDR3 DNA: TGTGCCAGCAGTTTTGGAGGGGTGAGTGAAGCTTTCTTT
CDR3 protein: CASSFGGVSEAFF

J gene: TRBJ1-5
V gene: TRBV7-2
D gene: TRBD1
clone size: -
CDR3 DNA: TGTGCCAGCAGCTCCGGGACAGGGAGGAGCAATCAGCCCCAGCATTTT
CDR3 protein: CASSSGTGRSNQPQHF

J gene: TRBJ2-5
V gene: TRBV4-3
D gene: TRBD2
clone size: -
CDR3 DNA: TGCGCCAGCAGCCGAAGGAGGAGGAGCGGGGGCGCGGGGGAGACCCAGTACTTC
CDR3 protein: CASSRRRRSGGAGETQYF

J gene: TRBJ2-2
V gene: TRBV7-2
D gene: -
clone size: -
CDR3 DNA: TGTGCCAGCAGCATTAGCAGAAACACCGGGGAGCTGTTTTTT
CDR3 protein: CASSISRNTGELFF

J gene: TRBJ1-5
V gene: TRBV6-6
D gene: -
clone size: -
CDR3 DNA: TGTGCCAGCAGTTTTACAGATTTCAATCAGCCCCAGCATTTT
CDR3 protein: CASSFTDFNQPQHF

J gene: TRBJ1-1
V gene: TRBV19
D gene: TRBD1
clone size: few
CDR3 DNA: TGTGCCAGTAGTTCCCGGGACAGGGGATATCGGGACACTGAAGCTTTCTTT
CDR3 protein: CASSSRDRGYRDTEAFF

J gene: TRBJ2-3
V gene: TRBV12-3/TRBV12-4
D gene: -
clone size: few
CDR3 DNA: TGTGCCAGCAGTCGCGCCTATACGCAGTATTTT
CDR3 protein: CASSRAYTQYF

J gene: TRBJ2-1
V gene: TRBV6-2/TRBV6-3
D gene: -
clone size: -
CDR3 DNA: TGTGCCAGCTCCTATCTGGGCGGGAATGAGCAGTTCTTC
CDR3 protein: CASSYLGGNEQFF

J gene: TRBJ1-5
V gene: TRBV2
D gene: -
clone size: -
CDR3 DNA: TGTGCCAGCAGTGATTTGGGGCAGCCCCAGCATTTT
CDR3 protein: CASSDLGQPQHF

J gene: TRBJ2-7
V gene: TRBV6-2/TRBV6-3
D gene: -
clone size: -
CDR3 DNA: TGTGCCAGCAGTTACTCGCCAGGGAGCTCCTACGAGCAGTACTTC
CDR3 protein: CASSYSPGSSYEQYF

J gene: TRBJ1-5
V gene: TRBV5-4
D gene: TRBD1
clone size: -
CDR3 DNA: TGTGCCAGCAGCCAAAAACAGGGGTTCAATCAGCCCCAGCATTTT
CDR3 protein: CASSQKQGFNQPQHF

J gene: TRBJ2-7
V gene: TRBV14
D gene: -
clone size: -
CDR3 DNA: TGTGCCAGCAGCGCACATGTCCCTGCCCGACTCTCCTACGAGCAGTACTTC
CDR3 protein: CASSAHVPARLSYEQYF

J gene: TRBJ1-4
V gene: TRBV18
D gene: -
clone size: -
CDR3 DNA: TGTGCCAGCTCACCAGGGGAGCGAACTAATGAAAAACTGTTTTTT
CDR3 protein: CASSPGERTNEKLFF

J gene: TRBJ1-2
V gene: TRBV10-3
D gene: -
clone size: -
CDR3 DNA: TGTGCCATCAGTGAGTGGGACATCACGTATGGCTACACCTTC
CDR3 protein: CAISEWDITYGYTF

J gene: TRBJ2-3
V gene: TRBV6-4
D gene: -
clone size: -
CDR3 DNA: TGTGCCAGCTCCCCAGGGGGCGGGGGAGCCACAGATACGCAGTATTTT
CDR3 protein: CASSPGGGGATDTQYF

J gene: TRBJ2-5
V gene: TRBV6-5
D gene: -
clone size: few
CDR3 DNA: TGTGCCAGCAGGAAAGGGTCGACGGGGGTACAAGAGACCCAGTACTTC
CDR3 protein: CASRKGSTGVQETQYF

J gene: TRBJ2-7
V gene: TRBV4-2
D gene: TRBD2
clone size: -
CDR3 DNA: TGTGCCAGCAGCCCCCCCGGGGGGGGAACCTACGAGCAGTACTTC
CDR3 protein: CASSPPGGGTYEQYF

J gene: TRBJ2-1
V gene: TRBV10-3
D gene: -
clone size: -
CDR3 DNA: TGTGCCATCAGTCGGCCCTACCAGCGGGTAGTCAGCGGGGAGCAGTTCTTC
CDR3 protein: CAISRPYQRVVSGEQFF

J gene: TRBJ2-7
V gene: TRBV5-1
D gene: -
clone size: -
CDR3 DNA: TGCGCCAGCAGCTTGCTGACTTGGGGTTACGAGCAGTACTTC
CDR3 protein: CASSLLTWGYEQYF